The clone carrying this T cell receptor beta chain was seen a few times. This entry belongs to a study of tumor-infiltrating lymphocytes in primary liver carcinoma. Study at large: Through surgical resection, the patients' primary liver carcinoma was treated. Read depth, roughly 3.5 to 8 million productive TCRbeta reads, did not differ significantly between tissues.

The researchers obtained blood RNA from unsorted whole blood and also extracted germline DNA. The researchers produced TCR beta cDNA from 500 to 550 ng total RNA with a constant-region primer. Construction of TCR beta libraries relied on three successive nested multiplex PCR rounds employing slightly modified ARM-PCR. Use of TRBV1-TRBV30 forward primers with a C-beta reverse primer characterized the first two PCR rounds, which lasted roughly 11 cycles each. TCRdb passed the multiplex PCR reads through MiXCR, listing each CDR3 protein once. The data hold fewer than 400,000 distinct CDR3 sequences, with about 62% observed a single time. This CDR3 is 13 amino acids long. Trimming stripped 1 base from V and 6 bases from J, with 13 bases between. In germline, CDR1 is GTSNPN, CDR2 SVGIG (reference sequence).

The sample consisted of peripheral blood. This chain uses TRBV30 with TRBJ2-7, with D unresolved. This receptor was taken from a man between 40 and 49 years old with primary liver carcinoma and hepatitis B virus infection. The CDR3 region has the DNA TGTGCCTGGAGTGCCAGCCCAATGGCCGAGCAGTACTTC. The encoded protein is CAWSASPMAEQYF.